Listed here are 28 T cell receptor beta chains from one sample, sequenced in a study of post-analysis software for immune sequencing data. Unique-molecular-identifier-tagged TCR beta cDNA libraries were used. TCRdb re-derived calls from the PCR reads in MiXCR, one entry per CDR3 protein. Of roughly 160,000 distinct CDR3 sequences listed, under 40% were seen once; the top ten hold 25% to 35%. The sample was blood, taken after autologous hematopoietic stem cell transplantation. The source of these receptors is a girl aged 5-17 years with multiple sclerosis.

CDR3 protein: CSAIGGLAGANEQFF. As DNA, the CDR3 is TGCAGTGCTATTGGGGGCTTAGCGGGAGCGAATGAGCAGTTCTTC. The genes are TRBV20-1 and TRBJ2-1; 9 bases agree with TRBD2. The CDR3 extends over 15 amino acids. Trimming took 4 bases from V and 7 from J; bases not matched to a gene: 11. From germline, CDR1 is DFQATT and CDR2 SNEGSKA (reference sequence).

The rearrangement uses TRBV20-1 and TRBJ2-5; TRBD1 might be the D (5 bases). V lost 7 bases and J 4 bases, leaving 13 bases between the germline ends. CDR1 and CDR2 (germline): DFQATT, SNEGSKA (reference sequence). The CDR3 is 12 residues long. This CDR3 is CSGQLSLETQYF. In nucleotides, the CDR3 is TGCAGTGGACAGTTGTCACTAGAGACCCAGTACTTC.

V and J are TRBV30 and TRBJ1-2; tentatively, D is TRBD1 (5 bases). CDR3 size: 15 residues. The germline V and J ends were trimmed by 2 bases and 7 bases, with 20 bases remaining between them. Germline CDR1 is GTSNPN and CDR2 is SVGIG (reference sequence). This CDR3 reads CAWSNLAGKVGGYTF. The CDR3 nucleotides read TGTGCCTGGAGTAATTTGGCAGGGAAGGTTGGTGGCTACACCTTC.

The rearrangement joins TRBV12-3 or TRBV12-4 to TRBJ2-1, with 10 positions matching TRBD2. This CDR3 has 15 amino acids. After removal of 0 bases from V and 10 bases from J, the junction contained 6 bases not matched to a gene. DNA of the CDR3: TGTGCCAGCAGTTTAGCGTCTAGCGGGAGACGGGAGCAGTTCTTC. Translated: CASSLASSGRREQFF.

This clonotype was seen at least ten times. The V and J genes are TRBV7-2 and TRBJ1-4; possibly TRBD1 for D (5 bases). CDR3 length equals 14 residues. Germline V gene lookup returns CDR1 SGHTA and CDR2 FQGNSA. Trimming took 2 bases from V and 10 from J, leaving 14 bases between them. The CDR3 sequence: CASSLQGSRGKLFF. The CDR3 bases are TGTGCCAGCAGCTTACAGGGTTCTAGAGGAAAACTGTTTTTT.

V gene TRBV10-3 combines with J gene TRBJ2-3, with D perhaps TRBD2 (6 bases). The V gene lost 4 bases and the J gene lost 7 bases, with 21 bases spanning the gap. CDR3 length equals 16 residues. The V gene's germline CDR1 is ENHRY and CDR2 SYGVKD. Written as DNA, the CDR3 is TGTGCCATCAGTGTCGGGGAGGCAGGGCTGGAAAATACGCAGTATTTT. This codes for CAISVGEAGLENTQYF.

The chain recombines TRBV20-1 with TRBJ2-5, with D possibly TRBD2 on 7 matching bases. Trimming took off 3 bases at V and 2 bases at J, with 19 bases between the two ends. Germline CDR1 and CDR2: DFQATT and SNEGSKA (reference sequence). CDR3 length equals 16 residues. CDR3 nucleotides: TGCAGTGCTAGCGGTTCGAGGGGGGGGAGACAAGAGACCCAGTACTTC. Its translation: CSASGSRGGRQETQYF.

V usage is TRBV4-1 and J usage is TRBJ2-1, with 10 nucleotides matching TRBD1. V lost 4 bases, J lost 8 bases, and 5 bases stayed unmatched. This CDR3 region has 14 residues. Germline V gene lookup returns CDR1 MGHRA and CDR2 YSYEKL. CDR3 loop: CASSRGTGVHEQFF. CDR3 coding DNA: TGCGCCAGCAGCCGAGGGACAGGGGTCCATGAGCAGTTCTTC.

Note on this clonotype: Because the CDR3 is missing its conserved closing phenylalanine or tryptophan, this is likely a read error. The rearrangement uses TRBV11-1 and TRBJ2-5, with D perhaps matching TRBD1 or TRBD2 (5 bases each). Per germline, CDR1 SGHAT and CDR2 FQDESV (reference sequence). This CDR3 spans 14 amino acids. V was trimmed by 6 bases and J by 11 bases, leaving 22 bases between them. CDR3 nucleotides: TGTGCCAGCAGTCCCGGGACGTCTCAGGGAGAGCAGTACTGC. This gives the protein CASSPGTSQGEQYC.

This chain joins TRBV5-1 and TRBJ1-1; D perhaps matches TRBD1 (6 bases). V was trimmed by 4 bases and J by 1 base, leaving 11 bases between them. The CDR3 covers 14 residues. Germline assignment: CDR1 SGHRS and CDR2 YFSETQ. The DNA for the CDR3 is TGCGCCAGCAGCCTGGGGGGACAGAACACTGAAGCTTTCTTT. Translating it yields CASSLGGQNTEAFF.

This chain joins TRBV29-1 and TRBJ2-3; 15 bases map to TRBD2. Germline V lookup: CDR1 SQVTM, CDR2 ANQGSEA. CDR3 length: 16 residues. Trimming cost V 4 bases and J 10 bases; bases outside gene matches: 12. The CDR3 DNA reads as TGCAGCGTTGGAGGACTAGCGGGAGGGATAGGGAGAGCGCAGTATTTT. Its translation: CSVGGLAGGIGRAQYF.

This clonotype has only a few counts. This chain connects TRBV5-1 to TRBJ2-7, with a possible D match to TRBD2 (5 bases). Per the germline V gene, CDR1 is SGHRS and CDR2 is YFSETQ. The CDR3 length is 13 residues. Deletions cut 4 bases from V and 2 bases from J, with 10 bases between. CDR3 in amino acids: CASSAGLTYEQYF. The DNA of the CDR3 is TGCGCCAGCAGCGCCGGACTCACCTACGAGCAGTACTTC. The whole variable domain, filled in from reference TRBV5-1 and TRBJ2-7, reads KAGVTQTPRYLIKTRGQQVTLSCSPISGHRSVSWYQQTPGQGLQFLFEYFSETQRNKGNFPGRFSGRQFSNSRSEMNVSTLELGDSALYLCASSAGLTYEQYFGPGTRLTVT.

The chain combines TRBV7-3 with TRBJ2-1; 8 nucleotides agree with TRBD2. The germline CDR1 and CDR2 sequences are SGHTA and FQGTGA. The CDR3 length is 15 residues. With 1 base clipped from V and 7 bases from J, the junction kept 6 bases outside the gene matches. CDR3 DNA: TGTGCCAGCAGCTTAAATGGGGCGGGAGGAAATGAGCAGTTCTTC. This sequence encodes CASSLNGAGGNEQFF.

This chain uses TRBV6-1 with TRBJ1-6; the D gene is possibly TRBD1 (5 bases). Germline CDR1 MNHNS, CDR2 SASEGT. V shed 2 bases and J shed 7 bases, with 12 bases lying between them. CDR3 length: 15 amino acids. The chain's CDR3 is CASSETGTRNSPLHF. The CDR3 nucleotides read TGTGCCAGCAGTGAAACCGGGACGAGGAATTCACCCCTCCACTTT.

The CDR3 DNA reads TGCAGTGCGAGACGACAGAACACCGGGGAGCTGTTTTTT. Residues: CSARRQNTGELFF. The V and J genes are TRBV20-1 and TRBJ2-2; D is ambiguous. Between the trimmed V and J ends, which lost 6 bases and 1 base, there was a span of 9 bases. The length of the CDR3 is 13 residues. Germline lookup yields CDR1 DFQATT and CDR2 SNEGSKA (reference sequence).

CDR3: CASREEGSSYNEQFF. The CDR3, as DNA: TGCGCCAGCAGGGAAGAGGGGAGCTCCTACAATGAGCAGTTCTTC. V and J are TRBV5-1 and TRBJ2-1, with D perhaps matching TRBD1 or TRBD2 (5 bases each). This CDR3 is built from 15 residues. The V end lost 5 bases, the J end lost 0 bases, and 12 bases lay between the germline ends. Looked up from germline, CDR1 is SGHRS and CDR2 is YFSETQ.

This chain connects TRBV29-1 to TRBJ1-1, with TRBD1 identical over 8 bases. Germline lookup yields CDR1 SQVTM and CDR2 ANQGSEA. Unmatched junction bases numbered 3, after V lost 4 bases and J lost 2 bases. The CDR3 totals 13 residues. CDR3 region: CSVGQGYNTEAFF. In nucleotides, the CDR3 is TGCAGCGTTGGACAGGGGTACAACACTGAAGCTTTCTTT.

The chain combines TRBV13 with TRBJ2-7; maybe TRBD2 (5 bases). CDR3 length equals 15 residues. CDR1 and CDR2 from the germline V gene are PRHDT and FYEKMQ (reference sequence). Deletions cut 5 bases from V and 3 bases from J, with 17 bases between. Written as DNA, the CDR3 is TGTGCCAGCAGCGCCAGACTACAGCGGAGCTACGAGCAGTACTTC. It encodes CASSARLQRSYEQYF.

The V gene is TRBV20-1, the J gene TRBJ2-1, with a tentative D call TRBD2 (6 bases). CDR1 and CDR2 from the germline V gene are DFQATT and SNEGSKA (reference sequence). The CDR3 is made up of 13 amino acids. With 5 bases removed from V and 3 bases from J, the gap between germline ends came to 11 bases. As DNA, the CDR3 is TGCAGTGCTGTCCGGGGGAGCTACAATGAGCAGTTCTTC. Protein: CSAVRGSYNEQFF.

The rearrangement joins TRBV3-1 to TRBJ2-7; D is possibly TRBD2 (6 bases). Trimming took off 2 bases at V and 10 bases at J, with 9 bases between the two ends. This CDR3 region has 11 residues. Germline values: CDR1 LGHDT, CDR2 YNNKEL (reference sequence). The CDR3 coding sequence is TGTGCCAGCAGCCAACAGGGAGGACAGTACTTC. Translation gives CASSQQGGQYF.

The gene calls are TRBV11-2 and TRBJ2-7; D might be TRBD1 (5 bases). Trimming took 3 bases from V and 0 from J, leaving 12 bases between them. CDR1 is SGHAT, CDR2 FQNNGV, per germline. The CDR3 extends over 15 amino acids. This chain's CDR3 is CASSLQTVLSYEQYF. The CDR3, as DNA: TGTGCCAGCAGCTTGCAGACAGTTCTCTCCTACGAGCAGTACTTC.

The chain joins TRBV7-8 to TRBJ2-7; 9 bases match TRBD2. The V gene end was trimmed by 5 bases and the J gene end by 0 bases; junction bases not matched to a gene: 5. The CDR3 covers 15 residues. The germline V gene has CDR1 SGHVS and CDR2 FQNEAQ. The CDR3 region is CASSPQRGDSYEQYF. DNA of the CDR3: TGTGCCAGCAGCCCCCAGCGGGGGGACTCCTACGAGCAGTACTTC.

CDR3 nucleotides: TGTGCCAGCAGCTTAATTGGGACGGGGCTAGCGGGAGTAGAGACCCAGTACTTC. This codes for CASSLIGTGLAGVETQYF. The rearrangement links TRBV7-9 to TRBJ2-5; 10 nucleotides align to TRBD2. CDR1 and CDR2 from the germline V gene are SEHNR and FQNEAQ (reference sequence). The CDR3 length is 18 residues. V lost 2 bases to trimming and J lost 4 bases; unmatched junction nucleotides: 13.

There are many counts of this clonotype. The CDR3 sequence: CASSVRWGDEQFF. In DNA, the CDR3 is TGTGCCAGCAGCGTACGGTGGGGCGATGAGCAGTTCTTC. This chain links TRBV9 with TRBJ2-1; D is possibly TRBD1 (5 bases). V was cut by 1 base and J by 8 bases, with 10 bases left in between. Germline lookup yields CDR1 SGDLS and CDR2 YYNGEE. This CDR3 has 13 residues. Based on the CDR3 plus reference TRBV9 and TRBJ2-1, the full variable domain is DSGVTQTPKHLITATGQRVTLRCSPRSGDLSVYWYQQSLDQGLQFLIQYYNGEERAKGNILERFSAQQFPDLHSELNLSSLELGDSALYFCASSVRWGDEQFFGPGTRLTVL.

The table lists this clonotype with a count of one. The J gene is TRBJ2-5, the V gene TRBV5-1, with D perhaps being TRBD1 or TRBD2 (7 bases each). The DNA end is a closer match to TRBJ2-7, so the J assignment may be wrong. Per germline, CDR1 SGHRS and CDR2 YFSETQ. There are 15 residues in the CDR3. The DNA of the CDR3 is TGCGCCAGCAGCTGGGTCGGGCAGGGGGAGGGCGAGCAGTACTTC. This gives the protein CASSWVGQGEGEQYF.

The chain links TRBV7-2 to TRBJ2-3; D might be TRBD1 (6 bases). Between the trimmed V and J ends, which lost 1 base and 3 bases, there was a span of 14 bases. Germline V gene lookup returns CDR1 SGHTA and CDR2 FQGNSA. The CDR3 covers 16 residues. In DNA, the CDR3 is TGTGCCAGCAGCTTAGTGGCAGGGGAATGGACAGATACGCAGTATTTT. Translation gives CASSLVAGEWTDTQYF. Full variable domain (remainder filled in from reference TRBV7-2 and TRBJ2-3): GAGVSQSPSNKVTEKGKDVELRCDPISGHTALYWYRQSLGQGLEFLIYFQGNSAPDKSGLPSDRFSAERTGGSVSTLTIQRTQQEDSAVYLCASSLVAGEWTDTQYFGPGTRLTVL.

The gene calls are TRBV12-3 or TRBV12-4 and TRBJ2-2; no clear D gene. V lost 5 bases and J lost 6, with 7 bases in between. CDR3 length: 12 amino acids. The DNA for the CDR3 is TGTGCCAGCAGTCCACTATCCGGGGAGCTGTTTTTT. It codes for CASSPLSGELFF.

This clonotype qualifies as medium-sized. This sequence joins TRBV6-5 and TRBJ2-7, with 7 bases fitting TRBD2. CDR3 size: 15 residues. The ends lost 0 bases at V and 7 bases at J; junction bases unmatched: 9. Looked up from germline, CDR1 is MNHEY and CDR2 is SVGAGI. CDR3 coding DNA: TGTGCCAGCAGTTACTCGATGGTGGGAGGGGATGAGCAGTACTTC. Protein product: CASSYSMVGGDEQYF.